This passage covers 11 T cell receptor beta chains from one sample sequenced in a study of T cell responses to AZD1222 COVID-19 vaccine. Method: immunoSEQ multiplex PCR; TCRdb's copy keeps in-frame clones and lacks some. The sample shows 130,000 to 150,000 clones, less than 95% of them seen only once. The input for sequencing was peripheral blood, taken on day 0 of AZD1222 vaccination. The receptor set was obtained from an adult in good health.

This chain uses TRBV19 with TRBJ1-4; 10 bases fit TRBD1. V shed 9 bases and J 8 bases; nucleotides not matched to a gene: 12. This CDR3 is 15 amino acids long. Germline values: CDR1 LNHDA, CDR2 SQIVND (reference sequence). The CDR3 loop reads CASPLGDRGGEKLFF. The CDR3 nucleotides are TGTGCCAGCCCTCTTGGGGACAGGGGAGGCGAAAAACTGTTTTTT.

J is TRBJ1-2 and V is TRBV7-8; tentative D call: TRBD1 (5 bases). Per the germline V gene, CDR1 is SGHVS and CDR2 is FQNEAQ. The CDR3 contains 15 residues. V lost 1 base and J 4 bases, leaving 13 bases between the germline ends. The CDR3 is CASSLDGGLSYGYTF. The CDR3 coding sequence is TGTGCCAGCAGCTTAGATGGGGGTCTATCCTATGGCTACACCTTC.

V gene TRBV19 combines with J gene TRBJ2-7; a possible D gene is TRBD2 (5 bases). The length of the CDR3 is 15 residues. Per germline, CDR1 LNHDA and CDR2 SQIVND (reference sequence). The V end lost 7 bases, the J end lost 5 bases, and 21 bases lay between the germline ends. The CDR3, as DNA: TGTGCCAGTACCTCGCGGCGCGCGGGCGGCCACGAGCAGTACTTC. It yields the protein CASTSRRAGGHEQYF. Full variable domain (outside the CDR3, taken from reference TRBV19 and TRBJ2-7): DGGITQSPKYLFRKEGQNVTLSCEQNLNHDAMYWYRQDPGQGLRLIYYSQIVNDFQKGDIAEGYSVSREKKESFPLTVTSAQKNPTAFYLCASTSRRAGGHEQYFGPGTRLTVT.

This chain joins TRBV6-4 and TRBJ2-3; 14 nucleotides agree with TRBD2. CDR1 MRHNA and CDR2 SNTAGT come from the germline V gene. J gave up 1 base and V 6 bases, and 3 bases lay outside the gene matches. CDR3 length equals 16 residues. The CDR3 region has the DNA TGTGCCAGCAGCGGGACTAGCGGGGGAGGCACAGATACGCAGTATTTT. Protein: CASSGTSGGGTDTQYF.

This sequence joins TRBV6-5 and TRBJ1-5; 10 nucleotides match TRBD1. Trimming cost V 7 bases and J 3 bases; bases outside gene matches: 6. In germline, CDR1 is MNHEY, CDR2 SVGAGI. The CDR3 is 15 amino acids. CDR3: CASKRDRGYNQPQHF. DNA for the CDR3: TGTGCCAGCAAAAGGGACAGGGGATACAATCAGCCCCAGCATTTT.

The rearrangement links TRBV30 to TRBJ1-3; a possible D gene is TRBD1 (6 bases). CDR1 is GTSNPN, CDR2 SVGIG, per germline (reference sequence). The V end lost 0 bases, the J end lost 4 bases, and 25 bases lay between the germline ends. This CDR3 has 19 residues. CDR3 DNA sequence: TGTGCCTGGAGTGTACAATGGAAACTACTCCCAGGGGTGGGAAACACCATATATTTT. As protein: CAWSVQWKLLPGVGNTIYF.

The CDR3 loop is CASSFGTGIYEQYF. In nucleotides, the CDR3 is TGCGCCAGCAGCTTCGGGACAGGAATCTACGAGCAGTACTTC. The chain employs TRBV5-1 and TRBJ2-7, with 8 bases lining up with TRBD1. The CDR3 contains 14 residues. Germline V gene sequence: CDR1 SGHRS, CDR2 YFSETQ. V lost 2 bases, J lost 3 bases, and 4 bases stayed unmatched. Based on the CDR3 plus reference TRBV5-1 and TRBJ2-7, the full variable domain is KAGVTQTPRYLIKTRGQQVTLSCSPISGHRSVSWYQQTPGQGLQFLFEYFSETQRNKGNFPGRFSGRQFSNSRSEMNVSTLELGDSALYLCASSFGTGIYEQYFGPGTRLTVT.

This clone was seen more than once but under ten times. The CDR3 is CSVGDRKDYGYTF. The DNA for the CDR3 is TGCAGCGTGGGGGACAGGAAAGACTATGGCTACACCTTC. The gene calls are TRBV29-1 and TRBJ1-2; 8 nucleotides line up with TRBD1. The CDR3 has 13 residues. V shed 6 bases, J shed 3 bases, and the junction held 6 bases outside the gene matches. CDR1 SQVTM and CDR2 ANQGSEA come from the germline V gene.

The chain links TRBV15 to TRBJ2-5; D not resolved. Germline CDR1 LNHNV, CDR2 YYDKDF (reference sequence). Trimming removed 9 bases at V and 6 bases at J, with 5 bases between. The length of the CDR3 is 9 residues. The DNA for the CDR3 is TGTGCCACGGAAAAGACCCAGTACTTC. Translation gives CATEKTQYF.

The chain recombines TRBV7-2 with TRBJ2-7, with D perhaps assigned TRBD1 or TRBD2 (7 bases each). Trimming removed 8 bases from V and 5 bases from J, with 22 bases in between. The CDR3 loop spans 15 amino acids. The germline CDR1 and CDR2 sequences are SGHTA and FQGNSA. DNA of the CDR3: TGTGCCAGCGGTTTCTCACCCAGGGGGAGGGACGAGCAGTACTTC. Translation: CASGFSPRGRDEQYF.

The V gene is TRBV30, the J gene TRBJ1-1, with D possibly being TRBD1 (5 bases). The CDR3 totals 14 residues. CDR1 is GTSNPN and CDR2 is SVGIG in the germline V gene (reference sequence). V shed 0 bases and J shed 5 bases, with 13 bases lying between them. The CDR3 sequence: CAWSVDPGGTEAFF. In DNA form, the CDR3 reads TGTGCCTGGAGTGTAGACCCTGGGGGAACTGAAGCTTTCTTT. Looking up the rest from reference TRBV30 and TRBJ1-1 gives the full variable domain: SQTIHQWPATLVQPVGSPLSLECTVEGTSNPNLYWYRQAAGRGLQLLFYSVGIGQISSEVPQNLSASRPQDRQFILSSKKLLLSDSGFYLCAWSVDPGGTEAFFGQGTRLTVV.